One sample yielded the 16 T cell receptor beta chains listed below, sequenced in a study of blood T cells in healthy people across ages. Primed by a sample-barcoded 5' primer and a J-beta primer mix, a second PCR proceeded for about 7 to 11 cycles. TCRdb reprocessed the 5' RACE reads via MiXCR and lists one record per CDR3 protein. The sample contains some 760,000 distinct CDR3 sequences, 25% of which appear only once. The sample was also linked to a second study, of T cells of mothers and their children.

The sequenced sample was blood. All receptors derive from a boy younger than 18 in good health.

This clonotype was recorded a few times. The V call is TRBV12-3 or TRBV12-4, the J call TRBJ2-5; D possibly matches TRBD1 or TRBD2 (5 bases each). With 6 bases removed from V and 5 bases from J, the gap between germline ends came to 16 bases. The CDR3 length is 14 residues. The CDR3 region has the DNA TGTGCCAGCAGCCAGGGACGGCCACCCGAGACCCAGTACTTC. Its protein product is CASSQGRPPETQYF.

A few counts support this clonotype. The gene calls are TRBV27 and TRBJ1-4, with D perhaps TRBD1 (5 bases). CDR1 is MNHEY, CDR2 SMNVEV, per germline (reference sequence). The CDR3 consists of 14 residues. The V end lost 5 bases, the J end lost 6 bases, and 13 bases lay between the germline ends. CDR3 in amino acids: CASSQRGSYEKLFF. The DNA of the CDR3 is TGTGCCAGCAGTCAACGGGGGTCATATGAAAAACTGTTTTTT.

The J gene is TRBJ2-5, the V gene TRBV7-9; D ambiguous. CDR1 SEHNR and CDR2 FQNEAQ come from the germline V gene (reference sequence). The CDR3 sequence is 13 residues long. Trimming removed 8 bases from V and 0 bases from J, with 10 bases in between. CDR3 bases: TGTGCCAGCTCCGATGGACACCAAGAGACCCAGTACTTC. It codes for CASSDGHQETQYF.

The V call is TRBV20-1, the J call TRBJ2-7; 9 bases align to TRBD2. The CDR3 extends over 14 amino acids. In germline, CDR1 is DFQATT, CDR2 SNEGSKA (reference sequence). The CDR3 loop is CSPMAREGGSEQYF. In DNA form, the CDR3 reads TGCAGCCCCATGGCGCGGGAGGGTGGATCGGAGCAGTACTTC.

This clonotype was recorded a few times. V and J are TRBV6-5 and TRBJ2-1; possibly TRBD1 for D (7 bases). Per germline, CDR1 MNHEY and CDR2 SVGAGI. V lost 6 bases and J lost 8, with 20 bases in between. The CDR3 extends over 15 amino acids. CDR3 region: CASSPTGRGGYEQFF. DNA of the CDR3: TGTGCCAGCAGCCCGACAGGGCGGGGCGGTTATGAGCAGTTCTTC.

The chain links TRBV20-1 to TRBJ1-4; D remains ambiguous. Germline assignment: CDR1 DFQATT and CDR2 SNEGSKA (reference sequence). The CDR3 loop spans 10 amino acids. V lost 5 bases, J lost 5 bases, and 3 bases lay in between. This chain's CDR3 is CSAGNEKLFF. In DNA form, the CDR3 reads TGCAGTGCTGGGAATGAAAAACTGTTTTTT.

This chain connects TRBV20-1 to TRBJ2-3; 10 bases are a match to TRBD2. Germline CDR1 reads DFQATT; CDR2 reads SNEGSKA (reference sequence). The CDR3 is 14 amino acids. V trimming: 6 bases; J trimming: 6 bases; junction bases outside the gene matches: 9. CDR3 loop: CSAPGLAILDTQYF. The CDR3 bases are TGCAGTGCCCCGGGACTAGCGATCTTGGATACGCAGTATTTT.

This clonotype was detected only a few times. The chain carries TRBV29-1 and TRBJ2-1, with D perhaps given as TRBD1 or TRBD2 (6 bases each). This CDR3 is built from 16 residues. Per the germline V gene, CDR1 is SQVTM and CDR2 is ANQGSEA. Trimming took 7 bases from V and 2 from J, leaving 21 bases between them. The CDR3 protein is CSARGGQGQTYNEQFF. The CDR3 DNA reads TGCAGCGCCAGGGGAGGCCAGGGGCAAACCTACAATGAGCAGTTCTTC.

The chain joins TRBV29-1 to TRBJ2-2, with D tentatively TRBD1 (6 bases). Germline CDR1 SQVTM, CDR2 ANQGSEA. Deletions cut 1 base from V and 2 bases from J, with 14 bases between. The CDR3 consists of 16 residues. CDR3 nucleotide sequence: TGCAGCGTTGAAGTTGGGTCAGGGGCCAACACCGGGGAGCTGTTTTTT. Protein: CSVEVGSGANTGELFF.

The chain couples TRBV7-8 to TRBJ2-3; 8 bases map to TRBD2. Germline trimming cut 0 bases from V and 10 bases from J; bases unmatched to any gene: 15. Germline loops: CDR1 SGHVS, CDR2 FQNEAQ. This CDR3 has 17 residues. CDR3 residues: CASSLAHRGGVIIAQYF. The CDR3, as DNA: TGTGCCAGCAGCTTAGCGCACCGGGGGGGCGTAATCATTGCGCAGTATTTT.

The rearrangement links TRBV7-2 to TRBJ1-1; D is possibly TRBD1 (5 bases). Germline-derived CDR1 and CDR2 are SGHTA and FQGNSA. The CDR3 extends over 13 amino acids. Trimming removed 5 bases at V and 4 bases at J, with 11 bases between. The CDR3 DNA reads TGTGCCAGCAGCCCCACCAGGGCCACTGAAGCTTTCTTT. Its translation: CASSPTRATEAFF. Filled out from reference TRBV7-2 and TRBJ1-1, the complete variable domain reads GAGVSQSPSNKVTEKGKDVELRCDPISGHTALYWYRQSLGQGLEFLIYFQGNSAPDKSGLPSDRFSAERTGGSVSTLTIQRTQQEDSAVYLCASSPTRATEAFFGQGTRLTVV.

A few counts support this clonotype. This chain joins TRBV20-1 and TRBJ2-5, with 12 bases aligning to TRBD2. V shed 1 base, J shed 5 bases, and the junction held 5 bases outside the gene matches. CDR3 size: 15 residues. The germline gives CDR1 DFQATT, CDR2 SNEGSKA (reference sequence). In nucleotides, the CDR3 is TGCAGTGCTAGAGCTAGCGGGGGGGCCTGGGAGACCCAGTACTTC. Amino acids: CSARASGGAWETQYF.

The chain employs TRBV29-1 and TRBJ2-5; D is perhaps TRBD1 or TRBD2 (5 bases each). Trimming cost V 7 bases and J 11 bases, with 23 bases left between them. This CDR3 region has 13 residues. From germline, CDR1 is SQVTM and CDR2 ANQGSEA. CDR3 in amino acids: CSAEAGTGYEQYF. The CDR3 nucleotides read TGCAGCGCCGAAGCCGGGACGGGCTACGAACAGTACTTC.

V usage is TRBV3-1 and J usage is TRBJ1-2; 7 bases align to TRBD1. V shed 2 bases and J 6 bases; nucleotides not matched to a gene: 6. The CDR3 length is 14 residues. The germline CDR1 and CDR2 sequences are LGHDT and YNNKEL (reference sequence). CDR3 amino acids: CASSQIDRADGYTF. CDR3 bases: TGTGCCAGCAGCCAAATAGACAGGGCGGATGGCTACACCTTC. The whole variable domain, remainder taken from reference TRBV3-1 and TRBJ1-2, is DTAVSQTPKYLVTQMGNDKSIKCEQNLGHDTMYWYKQDSKKFLKIMFSYNNKELIINETVPNRFSPKSPDKAHLNLHINSLELGDSAVYFCASSQIDRADGYTFGSGTRLTVV.

On this clonotype itself: A junction boundary mismatches the germline segment, possibly from a read error. The chain is built from TRBV5-1 and TRBJ2-5; no firm D call. The DNA end is more similar to TRBJ2-7, so the J call may be wrong. CDR1 is SGHRS and CDR2 is YFSETQ in the germline V gene. CDR3 length equals 13 residues. CDR3 bases: TGCACCAGCAGCTTGTCCCCCCCCTACGAGCAGTACTTC. This encodes CTSSLSPPYEQYF.

Only a few counts were recorded for this clonotype. CDR3 protein: CASTPLQGGIAKSIQYF. For the CDR3, the DNA is TGTGCCAGCACCCCACTTCAGGGAGGGATAGCCAAAAGCATTCAGTACTTC. The V call is TRBV21-1, the J call TRBJ2-4; the table's D call TRBD1 went unverified against the DNA. TRBV21-1 is a known pseudogene. The CDR3 spans 17 residues.